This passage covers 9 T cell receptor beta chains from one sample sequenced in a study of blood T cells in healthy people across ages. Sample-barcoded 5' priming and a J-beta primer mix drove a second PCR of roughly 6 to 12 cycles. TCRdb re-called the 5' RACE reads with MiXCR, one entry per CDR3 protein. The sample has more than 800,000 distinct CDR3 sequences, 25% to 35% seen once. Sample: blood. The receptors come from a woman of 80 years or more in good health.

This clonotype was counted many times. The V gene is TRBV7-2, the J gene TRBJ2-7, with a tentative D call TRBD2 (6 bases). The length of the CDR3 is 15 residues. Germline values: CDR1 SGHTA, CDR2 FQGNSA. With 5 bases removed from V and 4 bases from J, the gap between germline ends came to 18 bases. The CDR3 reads CASSPGGTSLYEQYF. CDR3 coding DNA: TGTGCCAGCAGCCCAGGCGGGACGTCGCTTTACGAGCAGTACTTC.

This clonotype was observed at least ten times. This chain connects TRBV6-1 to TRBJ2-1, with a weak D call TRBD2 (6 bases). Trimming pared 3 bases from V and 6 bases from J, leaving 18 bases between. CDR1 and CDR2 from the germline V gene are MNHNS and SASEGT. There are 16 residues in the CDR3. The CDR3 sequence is CASSEGRGTAVNEQFF. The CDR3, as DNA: TGTGCCAGCAGTGAGGGGCGGGGCACCGCCGTCAATGAGCAGTTCTTC.

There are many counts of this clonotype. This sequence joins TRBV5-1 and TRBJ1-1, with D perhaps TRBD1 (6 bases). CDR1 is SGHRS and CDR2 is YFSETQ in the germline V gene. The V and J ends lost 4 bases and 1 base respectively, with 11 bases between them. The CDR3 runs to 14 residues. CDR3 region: CASSITTGNTEAFF. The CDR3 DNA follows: TGCGCCAGCAGCATTACGACAGGGAACACTGAAGCTTTCTTT.

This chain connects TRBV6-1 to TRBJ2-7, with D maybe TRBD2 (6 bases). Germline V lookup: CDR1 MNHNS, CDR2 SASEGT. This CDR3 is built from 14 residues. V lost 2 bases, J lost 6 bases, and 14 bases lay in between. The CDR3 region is CASSERAGTGEQYF. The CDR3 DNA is TGTGCCAGCAGTGAACGGGCAGGGACTGGCGAGCAGTACTTC.

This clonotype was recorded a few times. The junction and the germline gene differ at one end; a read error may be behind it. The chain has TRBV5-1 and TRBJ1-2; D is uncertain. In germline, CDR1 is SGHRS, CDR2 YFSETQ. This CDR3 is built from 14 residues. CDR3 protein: CASRLDGGDYGYTF. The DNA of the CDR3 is TGCGCCAGCAGATTGGATGGCGGCGACTATGGCTACACCTTC.

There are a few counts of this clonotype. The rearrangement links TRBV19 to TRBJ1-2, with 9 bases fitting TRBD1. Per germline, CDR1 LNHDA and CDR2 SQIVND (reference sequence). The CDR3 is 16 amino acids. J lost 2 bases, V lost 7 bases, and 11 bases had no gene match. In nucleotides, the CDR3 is TGTGCCAGTAATCCAACCGCGGGACAGGGAAACTATGGCTACACCTTC. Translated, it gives CASNPTAGQGNYGYTF.

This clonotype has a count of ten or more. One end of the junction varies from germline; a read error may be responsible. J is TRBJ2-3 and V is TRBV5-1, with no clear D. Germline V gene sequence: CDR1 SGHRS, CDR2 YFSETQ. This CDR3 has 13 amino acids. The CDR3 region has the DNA TGTGCCAGCAGCCCCCCCCCCACAGATACGCAGTATTTT. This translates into CASSPPPTDTQYF.

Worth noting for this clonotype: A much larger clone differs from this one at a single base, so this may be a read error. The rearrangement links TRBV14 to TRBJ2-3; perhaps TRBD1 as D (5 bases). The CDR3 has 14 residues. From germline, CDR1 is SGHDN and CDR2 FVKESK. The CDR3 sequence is CTSSQVGVGDTQYF. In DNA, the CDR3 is TGTACCAGCAGCCAAGTAGGGGTTGGGGATACGCAGTATTTT.

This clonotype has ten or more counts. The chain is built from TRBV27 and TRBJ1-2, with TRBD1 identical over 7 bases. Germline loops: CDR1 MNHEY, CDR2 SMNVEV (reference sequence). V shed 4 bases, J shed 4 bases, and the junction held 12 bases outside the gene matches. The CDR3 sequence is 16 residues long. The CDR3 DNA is TGTGCCAGCAGTTCCCCCGGGACAGTTGGTAGCTATGGCTACACCTTC. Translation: CASSSPGTVGSYGYTF.